This T cell receptor beta chain appears in the sequencing data of a study of cytomegalovirus exposure and HLA in healthy donors. As for this clone: Antigen unknown.

The V gene end was trimmed by 3 bases and the J gene end by 2 bases; junction bases not matched to a gene: 4. Germline CDR1 is KGHSH and CDR2 is LQKENI. CDR3 size: 15 residues. Study conclusions and caveats: HLA alleles showed associations with some 17,000 TCR beta sequences in a later analysis, at a 0.05 false discovery rate. For cytomegalovirus status, the classifier reportedly gave diagnoses with high specificity and sensitivity. TRBV6-2, TRBV6-3 and other indistinguishable V segments were excluded.

With 60 Vbeta and 13 Jbeta primers, the PCR was carried out. In the original workflow: Counted up in a later analysis, unique TCR beta chains came to 65 million to 80 million, with about 10 million shared. TCRdb keeps only in-frame clones here, not all; method: immunoSEQ multiplex PCR. That table gives V, J and clone size, and the DNA gave D and trimming. The repertoire holds fewer than 100,000 clones, with 70% to 80% as singletons. The sequence derives from a female donor in good health and CMV-seronegative. The sequenced sample consisted of PBMCs. This chain joins TRBV18 and TRBJ1-5; TRBD1 matches 7 bases. Written as DNA, the CDR3 is TGTGCCAGCTCACCGACGGACAGGCGCAATCAGCCCCAGCATTTT. It yields the protein CASSPTDRRNQPQHF.